The 14 T cell receptor beta chains below were found in one sample sequenced in a study of a mutant IDH1 vaccine in newly diagnosed glioma. For these receptors, no antigen is known. The protocol was immunoSEQ multiplex PCR, while the TCRdb copy is restricted to in-frame clones and leaves out a portion. Of tens of thousands of clones detected, under 85% appear once; the ten largest clones hold more than 3%. Time point in this sample: week 47, end of study. Each dose of the vaccine consisted of 300 ug of mutant IDH1 20-mer peptide, with topical imiquimod. Sequencing used PBMCs, obtained from a glioma patient whose treatment included an IDH1 peptide vaccine. These receptors came from a woman between 50 and 59 years old with glioma.

This chain links TRBV30 with TRBJ1-4; 9 bases agree with TRBD1. Germline loops: CDR1 GTSNPN, CDR2 SVGIG (reference sequence). There are 14 residues in the CDR3. V was clipped by 4 bases and J by 7 bases; unmatched bases: 7. The DNA for the CDR3 is TGTGCCTGGAACGTGGACAGGGGCCGTGAAAAACTGTTTTTT. This translates into CAWNVDRGREKLFF.

This clone was seen a single time. V and J are TRBV5-1 and TRBJ2-3; 9 bases match TRBD1. Germline CDR1 reads SGHRS; CDR2 reads YFSETQ. With 4 bases clipped from V and 7 bases from J, the junction kept 4 bases outside the gene matches. CDR3 length: 13 residues. The CDR3 DNA follows: TGCGCCAGCAGCCCCGGACAGGGGTATACGCAGTATTTT. This gives the protein CASSPGQGYTQYF.

This chain joins TRBV5-6 and TRBJ1-4; 7 positions agree with TRBD1. The CDR3 spans 17 residues. CDR1 and CDR2 (germline): SGHDT, YYEEEE. The V and J ends lost 1 base and 0 bases, in that order; junction bases with no gene match: 6. CDR3 in DNA: TGTGCCAGCAGCTTGAAAAGGGACAGTGCAACTAATGAAAAACTGTTTTTT. Translated, it gives CASSLKRDSATNEKLFF.

The chain employs TRBV5-1 and TRBJ2-3; TRBD2 aligns across 11 bases. The CDR3 spans 15 residues. The V and J ends lost 2 bases and 9 bases, in that order; junction bases with no gene match: 8. Germline loops: CDR1 SGHRS, CDR2 YFSETQ. The CDR3 DNA is TGCGCCAGCAGCTTTAGCGGGGGGGCCGGTGGGACGCAGTATTTT. It translates to CASSFSGGAGGTQYF.

V and J are TRBV4-2 and TRBJ2-3; TRBD2 matches 7 bases. This CDR3 contains 15 residues. Germline-derived CDR1 and CDR2 are LGHNA and YNFKEQ. The V and J ends lost 1 base and 6 bases, in that order; junction bases with no gene match: 7. The CDR3 sequence: CASSQALAAADTQYF. Written as DNA, the CDR3 is TGTGCCAGCAGCCAAGCCCTAGCGGCAGCGGATACGCAGTATTTT.

The chain carries TRBV20-1 and TRBJ1-2, with no clear D. In germline, CDR1 is DFQATT, CDR2 SNEGSKA (reference sequence). This CDR3 comprises 11 residues. Between the trimmed V and J ends, which lost 5 bases and 7 bases, there was a span of 11 bases. CDR3 in amino acids: CSARRQTGYTF. Written as DNA, the CDR3 is TGCAGTGCTCGAAGGCAGACTGGCTACACCTTC.

This chain joins TRBV27 and TRBJ2-3; D may be TRBD1 (5 bases). The CDR3 covers 15 residues. Germline V lookup: CDR1 MNHEY, CDR2 SMNVEV (reference sequence). The V gene lost 0 bases and the J gene lost 6 bases, with 13 bases spanning the gap. This chain's CDR3 is CASSLSGRLPDTQYF. The CDR3 region has the DNA TGTGCCAGCAGTTTATCGGGGCGCCTACCGGATACGCAGTATTTT.

CDR3 in amino acids: CASSRTTSPYEQYF. The CDR3 region has the DNA TGTGCCAGCAGTCGTACTACAAGCCCCTACGAGCAGTACTTC. The genes are TRBV6-5 and TRBJ2-7; D is uncertain. The V end was cut by 5 bases, the J end by 2 bases, with 13 bases between. The V gene's germline CDR1 is MNHEY and CDR2 SVGAGI. The CDR3 consists of 14 residues.

The V and J genes are TRBV11-2 and TRBJ1-4; no reliable D call. Trimming shortened V by 1 base and J by 4 bases, and 13 bases separated the two germline ends. The CDR3 has 16 amino acids. Germline-derived CDR1 and CDR2 are SGHAT and FQNNGV. CDR3 in amino acids: CASSLVQGYGNEKLFF. For the CDR3, the DNA is TGTGCCAGCAGCTTAGTTCAAGGGTACGGTAATGAAAAACTGTTTTTT.

This clone was seen a few times. CDR3 loop: CASSQAGEETQYF. The CDR3 nucleotides are TGCGCCAGCAGCCAAGCGGGGGAAGAGACCCAGTACTTC. The chain is built from TRBV4-1 and TRBJ2-5; D may be TRBD2 (6 bases). V lost 1 base, J lost 3 bases, and 6 bases lay in between. The CDR3 sequence is 13 residues long. Per the germline V gene, CDR1 is MGHRA and CDR2 is YSYEKL.

This CDR3 is CASRGGLSGEKLFF. The CDR3 nucleotides are TGTGCCAGCAGAGGGGGATTAAGTGGTGAAAAACTGTTTTTT. The rearrangement joins TRBV25-1 to TRBJ1-4; D possibly corresponds to TRBD1 (6 bases). This CDR3 has 14 amino acids. V dropped 6 bases and J dropped 7 bases, with 15 bases sitting between them. CDR1 and CDR2 (germline): MGHDK, SYGVNS.

The chain links TRBV19 to TRBJ1-5; D ambiguous. There are 14 residues in the CDR3. The V gene lost 1 base and the J gene lost 6 bases, with 10 bases spanning the gap. Germline V lookup: CDR1 LNHDA, CDR2 SQIVND (reference sequence). CDR3 coding DNA: TGTGCCAGTAGTATAGTCCCAAATGGTCAGCCCCAGCATTTT. Residues: CASSIVPNGQPQHF.

J is TRBJ1-4 and V is TRBV19; D remains unclear. V gave up 3 bases and J gave up 6 bases, with 11 bases separating them. CDR3 size: 14 residues. CDR1 is LNHDA and CDR2 is SQIVND in the germline V gene (reference sequence). In nucleotides, the CDR3 is TGTGCCAGTAGTATGTCTTGGAAGGATGAAAAACTGTTTTTT. Translating it yields CASSMSWKDEKLFF.

This chain uses TRBV28 with TRBJ1-2, with D unclear. CDR1 is MDHEN and CDR2 is SYDVKM in the germline V gene. With 2 bases removed from V and 3 bases from J, the gap between germline ends came to 16 bases. This CDR3 has 16 residues. The CDR3, as DNA: TGTGCCAGCAGTTTAAGGAGGGCGCAGAGCGACTATGGCTACACCTTC. It codes for CASSLRRAQSDYGYTF.